Listed here are 11 T cell receptor beta chains from one sample, sequenced in a study of control samples from healthy donors and cancer patients. Only in-frame clones appear in the TCRdb table, and some are missing; sequencing was by immunoSEQ multiplex PCR. The table includes around 250,000 clones, 82% detected once. Material: PBMCs. The receptors derive from a woman aged 55-69 years with lung cancer.

CDR3 DNA sequence: TGTGCCACCAGTGATTCTGGGACATCACCAGATACGCAGTATTTT. This sequence encodes CATSDSGTSPDTQYF. The J gene is TRBJ2-3, the V gene TRBV24-1, with D possibly matching TRBD1 (6 bases). This CDR3 has 15 amino acids. Germline assignment: CDR1 KGHDR and CDR2 SFDVKD. With 2 bases removed from V and 4 bases from J, the gap between germline ends came to 12 bases.

This chain links TRBV4-1 with TRBJ1-6; 11 bases fit TRBD1. Trimming at V came to 0 bases and at J to 7 bases, leaving 8 bases not matched to a gene. The CDR3 length is 18 residues. Per germline, CDR1 MGHRA and CDR2 YSYEKL. CDR3 sequence reads: CASSQDSGQGAKNSPLHF. The CDR3, as DNA: TGCGCCAGCAGCCAAGATAGCGGACAGGGGGCGAAGAATTCACCCCTCCACTTT.

The chain is built from TRBV6-1 and TRBJ1-1, with 9 bases aligning to TRBD1. Germline V CDR1 and CDR2: MNHNS, SASEGT. The CDR3 contains 15 residues. Trimming at V came to 0 bases and at J to 5 bases, leaving 4 bases not matched to a gene. In DNA, the CDR3 is TGTGCCAGCAGTGAAGCCGGACAGGGGAGGACTGAAGCTTTCTTT. Its translation is CASSEAGQGRTEAFF.

The rearrangement joins TRBV27 to TRBJ2-1; 9 positions agree with TRBD1. The CDR3 consists of 16 residues. V shed 3 bases, J shed 4 bases, and the junction held 7 bases outside the gene matches. Germline V gene sequence: CDR1 MNHEY, CDR2 SMNVEV (reference sequence). The chain's CDR3 is CASSFRDRAFYNEQFF. Written as DNA, the CDR3 is TGTGCCAGCAGTTTCCGGGACAGGGCCTTTTACAATGAGCAGTTCTTC.

This rearrangement joins TRBV7-8 to TRBJ1-2, with 7 bases lining up with TRBD1. V lost 2 bases, J lost 7 bases, and 7 bases stayed unmatched. Germline-derived CDR1 and CDR2 are SGHVS and FQNEAQ. The CDR3 runs 14 residues. CDR3 nucleotides: TGTGCCAGCAGCTTAATAGGACAGGATCTTGGCTACACCTTC. Translation: CASSLIGQDLGYTF.

The chain combines TRBV10-3 with TRBJ2-3, with a tentative D call TRBD1 (6 bases). The V end lost 4 bases, the J end lost 2 bases, and 10 bases lay between the germline ends. Germline lookup yields CDR1 ENHRY and CDR2 SYGVKD. This CDR3 region has 14 residues. The CDR3 here is CAISAGAPTDTQYF. CDR3 sequence (DNA): TGTGCCATCAGTGCAGGGGCCCCCACAGATACGCAGTATTTT.

V usage is TRBV5-1 and J usage is TRBJ2-2; D call uncertain. CDR1 SGHRS and CDR2 YFSETQ come from the germline V gene. V lost 1 base and J lost 1, with 8 bases in between. This CDR3 is 15 amino acids long. The CDR3 DNA follows: TGCGCCAGCAGCTTGCGTCAGATGAACACCGGGGAGCTGTTTTTT. It is translated as CASSLRQMNTGELFF.

This rearrangement joins TRBV5-4 to TRBJ1-2; D gene ambiguous. This CDR3 is 14 amino acids long. Trimming stripped 0 bases from V and 12 bases from J, with 18 bases between. Germline assignment: CDR1 SGHNT and CDR2 YYREEE (reference sequence). The chain's CDR3 is CASSLAGGATGNTF. The CDR3 DNA reads TGTGCCAGCAGCTTGGCAGGCGGCGCTACGGGGAACACCTTC.

This chain connects TRBV7-8 to TRBJ1-6; D ambiguous. V was trimmed by 2 bases and J by 10 bases, leaving 9 bases between them. This CDR3 region has 13 residues. CDR1 is SGHVS, CDR2 FQNEAQ, per germline. Written as DNA, the CDR3 is TGTGCCAGCAGCTTACGACGAGAGTCACCCCTCCACTTT. It codes for CASSLRRESPLHF. Filled out from reference TRBV7-8 and TRBJ1-6, the complete variable domain reads GAGVSQSPRYKVAKRGQDVALRCDPISGHVSLFWYQQALGQGPEFLTYFQNEAQLDKSGLPSDRFFAERPEGSVSTLKIQRTQQEDSAVYLCASSLRRESPLHFGNGTRLTVT.

This clone was seen just once. The genes are TRBV13 and TRBJ1-4; tentative D call: TRBD1 (6 bases). Germline V gene data show CDR1 as PRHDT and CDR2 as FYEKMQ (reference sequence). Deletions cut 4 bases from V and 7 bases from J, with 25 bases between. The CDR3 is made up of 18 amino acids. CDR3 in amino acids: CASSSTEPSEGVGEKLFF. The CDR3 DNA reads TGTGCCAGCAGCTCGACCGAACCTTCCGAGGGGGTTGGTGAAAAACTGTTTTTT.

The chain employs TRBV5-1 and TRBJ1-3, with D tentatively TRBD1 (5 bases). The V end was cut by 0 bases, the J end by 2 bases, with 9 bases between. This CDR3 spans 15 amino acids. Germline CDR1 and CDR2: SGHRS and YFSETQ. CDR3 region: CASSLDGRAGNTIYF. DNA of the CDR3: TGCGCCAGCAGCTTGGATGGCAGGGCTGGAAACACCATATATTTT.